This T cell receptor (beta chain) was recorded in a study of blood T cell repertoires in COVID-19. CDR1 and CDR2 from the germline V gene are SGHDT and YYEEEE. Trimming took 0 bases from V and 4 from J, leaving 17 bases between them. The CDR3 sequence is 16 residues long. TCRdb's table, derived via immunoSEQ multiplex PCR, lists solely in-frame clones and lacks some. The table has 200,000 to 300,000 clones, 75% to 90% seen once. This sequence originates from a man aged 30-40 years with active or convalescent COVID-19. Sequencing input: peripheral blood. The rearrangement joins TRBV5-6 to TRBJ2-7; tentative D call: TRBD2 (5 bases). Here the CDR3 reads CASSLVGSGGLYEQYF. CDR3 nucleotides: TGTGCCAGCAGCTTGGTCGGTTCGGGCGGGCTATACGAGCAGTACTTC. Supplemented by reference TRBV5-6 and TRBJ2-7, the full variable domain reads DAGVTQSPTHLIKTRGQQVTLRCSPKSGHDTVSWYQQALGQGPQFIFQYYEEEERQRGNFPDRFSGHQFPNYSSELNVNALLLGDSALYLCASSLVGSGGLYEQYFGPGTRLTVT.